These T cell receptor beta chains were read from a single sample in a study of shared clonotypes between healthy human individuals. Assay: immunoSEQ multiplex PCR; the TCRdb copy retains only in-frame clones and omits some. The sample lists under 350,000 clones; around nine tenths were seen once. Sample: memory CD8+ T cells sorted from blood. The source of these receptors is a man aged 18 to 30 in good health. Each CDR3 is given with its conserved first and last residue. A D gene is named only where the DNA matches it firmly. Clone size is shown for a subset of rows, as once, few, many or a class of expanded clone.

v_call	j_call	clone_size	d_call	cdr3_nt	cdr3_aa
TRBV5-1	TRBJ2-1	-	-	TGCGCCAGCAGCTTGTTTGCTCTCCGGACAGATTACAATGAGCAGTTCTTC	CASSLFALRTDYNEQFF
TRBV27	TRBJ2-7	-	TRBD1	TGTGCCAGCAGTTTAATCAGGGGGCCCTCCTACGAGCAGTACTTC	CASSLIRGPSYEQYF
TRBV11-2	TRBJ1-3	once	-	TGTGCCTCTAGCTCTGGAAACACCATATATTTT	CASSSGNTIYF
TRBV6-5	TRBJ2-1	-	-	TGTGCCAGCAGTTACTCGCTAGGGGAGCAGTTCTTC	CASSYSLGEQFF
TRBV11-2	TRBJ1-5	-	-	TGTGCCAGCAGCTTGGGGGGACTCTATAGCAATCAGCCCCAGCATTTT	CASSLGGLYSNQPQHF
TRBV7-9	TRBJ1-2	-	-	TGTGCCAGCAGCTTAGAGGAAAACTTTTTTCCTGCGGGTTATGGCTACACCTTC	CASSLEENFFPAGYGYTF
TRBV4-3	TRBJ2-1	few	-	TGCGCCAGCAGCCAAGAGCCTTGGGGTGGTGAGCAGTTCTTC	CASSQEPWGGEQFF
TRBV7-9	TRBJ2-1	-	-	TGTGCCAGCAGCTTAGCGGATGGGAATGAGCAGTTCTTC	CASSLADGNEQFF
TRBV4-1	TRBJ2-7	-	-	TGCGCCAGCAGCGAAAGACCGTTAATCTCCTACGAGCAGTACTTC	CASSERPLISYEQYF
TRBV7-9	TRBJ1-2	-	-	TGTGCCAGCAGCTTAGGCGCAGGCTTCTATGGCTACACCTTC	CASSLGAGFYGYTF
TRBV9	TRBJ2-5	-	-	TGTGCCAGCAGCGTAGACCCACGAGAAGAGACCCAGTACTTC	CASSVDPREETQYF
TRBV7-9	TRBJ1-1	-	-	TGTGCCAGCAGCTTATTGAACACTGAAGCTTTCTTT	CASSLLNTEAFF
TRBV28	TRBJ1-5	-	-	TGTGCCAGCAGTTTATTGCCAGTTGGGTTGATGGGTTCCGATAGCAATCAGCCCCAGCATTTT	CASSLLPVGLMGSDSNQPQHF
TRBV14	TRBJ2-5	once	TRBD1	TGTGCCAGCAGCCAATCCGGGACAGGGCAAGAGACCCAGTACTTC	CASSQSGTGQETQYF
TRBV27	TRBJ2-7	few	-	TGTGCCAGCAGTCCCAAAACCCCTTCGGTAGCTTACGAGCAGTACTTC	CASSPKTPSVAYEQYF
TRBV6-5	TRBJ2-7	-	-	TGTGCCAGCAGTTACCCGACAGACTACGAGCAGTACTTC	CASSYPTDYEQYF